The clone carrying this TCR beta chain was detected many times. A distinct unique molecular identifier was carried by each TCR cDNA molecule. Using its own MiXCR run on the 5' RACE reads, TCRdb lists one record per CDR3 protein. The repertoire holds some 5,400 distinct CDR3 sequences, with 3.5% to 4.5% as singletons. The data were obtained in a study of spatial heterogeneity in lung cancer. The time point: sample taken at primary tumor resection. Material: normal lung tissue next to the tumor, obtained at surgery. The receptor was derived from a male donor with early-stage non-small cell lung cancer.

In nucleotides, the CDR3 is TGTGCCACCAGCAGAGGGTTTGGCACAGATACGCAGTATTTT. Residues: CATSRGFGTDTQYF. The chain carries TRBV15 and TRBJ2-3, with no clear D. CDR1 LNHNV and CDR2 YYDKDF come from the germline V gene (reference sequence). V was shortened by 1 base and J by 1 base, with 6 bases between the two germline ends. The CDR3 runs to 14 residues.